In its sample, the clone carrying this T cell receptor beta chain was seen a few times. Genomic DNA, the template, was used for profiling of the TCR beta VDJ and CDR3. TCRdb reprocessed the reads via MiXCR and lists one record per CDR3 protein. Seen here are 55,000 to 80,000 distinct CDR3 sequences, 50% to 55% observed once, and the top ten hold roughly 8.7%. There are 16 residues in the CDR3. Germline loops: CDR1 SGDLS, CDR2 YYNGEE. Trimming cost V 2 bases and J 0 bases; bases outside gene matches: 6. These data come from a study of CD8+CD57+ T cells in acquired aplastic anemia. Study summary: Sorted CD4+ and CD8+ cells gave a mean 3.2 ug DNA, range about 0.19 to 27.4 ug.

Sample: sorted CD4+, CD8+, or CD8+CD57+ T cells (not recorded which) from PBMCs. J is TRBJ2-7 and V is TRBV9; 9 bases match TRBD2. The receptor comes from a human donor in good health, serving as a control. This CDR3 reads CASSVRTSESSYEQYF. The CDR3, as DNA: TGTGCCAGCAGCGTGAGGACTAGCGAGAGCTCCTACGAGCAGTACTTC.